This record covers a single T cell receptor (beta chain). Primers included in the PCR were 60 Vbeta and 13 Jbeta primers. This table comes from immunoSEQ multiplex PCR, and its TCRdb copy is limited to in-frame clones, with some not included. The data hold 160,000 or so clones, with around 81% observed a single time. This sample stems from a study of cytomegalovirus exposure and HLA in healthy donors. Study in general: The study placed 80% to 90% of its roughly 430 genotyped donors in the Caucasian-associated ancestry cluster.

The CDR3 extends over 15 amino acids. Germline values: CDR1 MGHRA, CDR2 YSYEKL. V was pared by 1 base and J by 6 bases, with 5 bases of the junction left unmatched. This sequence joins TRBV4-1 and TRBJ2-3; the match to TRBD2 covers 9 bases. The sequenced sample consisted of PBMCs. The receptor was derived from a middle-aged man in good health and CMV-seronegative. The DNA of the CDR3 is TGCGCCAGCAGCCAAGGCGGGAGGGTTGGTGATACGCAGTATTTT. As protein: CASSQGGRVGDTQYF.